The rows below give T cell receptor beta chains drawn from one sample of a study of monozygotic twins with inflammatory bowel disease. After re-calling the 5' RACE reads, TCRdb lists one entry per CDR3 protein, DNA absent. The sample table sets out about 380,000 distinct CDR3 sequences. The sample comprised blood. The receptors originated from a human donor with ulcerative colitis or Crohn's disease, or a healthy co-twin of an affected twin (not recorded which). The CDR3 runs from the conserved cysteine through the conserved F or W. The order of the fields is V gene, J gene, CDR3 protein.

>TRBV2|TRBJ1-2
CASSEARYGYTF
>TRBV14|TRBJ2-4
CAPRLGGAGRGNIQYF
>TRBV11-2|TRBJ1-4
CASSFAARDNEKLFF
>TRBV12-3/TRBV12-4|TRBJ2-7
CASRPAVGSYEQYF
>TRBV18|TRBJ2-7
CASSRTSGSYEQYF
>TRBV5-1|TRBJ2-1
CASSLEAGASYNEQFF
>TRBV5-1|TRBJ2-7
CASRSTYEQYF
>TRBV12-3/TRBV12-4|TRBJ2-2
CASSLWSWLGQGTGELFF
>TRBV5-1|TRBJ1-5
CASSPTAGQPQHF
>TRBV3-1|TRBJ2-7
CASSQVKGLERTYEQYF
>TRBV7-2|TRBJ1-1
CASSSTGTGQGTEAFF
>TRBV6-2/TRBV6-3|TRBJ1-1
CASSYSPGRLNTEAFF
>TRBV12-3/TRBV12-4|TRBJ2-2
CASRRTDNTGELFF
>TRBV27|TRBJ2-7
CASSLGIRYEQYF
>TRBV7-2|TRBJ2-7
CASTLTTRSYEQYF
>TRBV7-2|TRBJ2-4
CASSRRLAGAKNIQYF
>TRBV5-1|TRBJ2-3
CASTQDTGADTQYF
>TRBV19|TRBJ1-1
CASRIDRVGGTEAFF
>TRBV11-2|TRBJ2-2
CATGSHGGGELFF
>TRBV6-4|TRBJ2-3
CASSDSNIDTQYF
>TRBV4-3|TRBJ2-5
CASSQGLAVQETQYF
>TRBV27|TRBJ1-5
CASSLGGHPQPQHF
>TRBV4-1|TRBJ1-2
CASSQDSFGGSGYTF
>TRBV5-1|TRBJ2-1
CASSFSGTGGNNEQFF
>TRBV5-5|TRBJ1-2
CASSLWVRDVYGYTF
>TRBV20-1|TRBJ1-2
CSAMALNTGQPNYGYTF
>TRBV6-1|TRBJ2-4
CASSERTRVRFDIQYF
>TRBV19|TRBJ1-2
CASSNGRLGGYTF
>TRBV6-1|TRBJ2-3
CASSAYLLHAGTDTQYF
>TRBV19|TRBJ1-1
CASSWGREDTEAFF
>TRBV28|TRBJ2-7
CASSLLWENSYEQYF
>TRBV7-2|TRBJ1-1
CASSRQPNTEAFF
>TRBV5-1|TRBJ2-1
CASSWTGGRDEQFF
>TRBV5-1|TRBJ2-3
CASSSRGDTQYF
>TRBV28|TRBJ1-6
CASSPMTGKSYNSPLHF
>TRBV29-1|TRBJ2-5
CSATGSPQETQYF
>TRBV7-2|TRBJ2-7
CASSRTGMGPYEQYF
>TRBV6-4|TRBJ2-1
CASSDGGTGGHEQFF
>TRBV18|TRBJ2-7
CASSPGTGGGYEQYF
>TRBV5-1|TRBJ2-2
CASSPGTRENTGELFF
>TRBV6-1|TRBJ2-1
CASSESLAGVYNEQFF
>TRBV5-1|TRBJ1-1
CASSLGRLLNTEAFF
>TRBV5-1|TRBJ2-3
CASSAQGQGAQYF
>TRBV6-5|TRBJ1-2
CASSYNAQGTFGYTF
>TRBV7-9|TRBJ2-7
CASSGSQEIGYEQYF
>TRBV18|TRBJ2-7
CASSLSGTGGSYEQYF
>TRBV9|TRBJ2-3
CASSGRLAGDTDTQYF
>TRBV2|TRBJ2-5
CASSERLAGAGETQYF
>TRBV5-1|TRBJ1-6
CASSPGTPATLHF
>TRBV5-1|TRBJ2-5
CASSRPRQGQETQYF
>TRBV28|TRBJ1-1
CASSLGGPRDTEAFF
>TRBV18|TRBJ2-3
CASSPSGLTDTQYF
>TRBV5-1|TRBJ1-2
CASSLAVGNGYTF
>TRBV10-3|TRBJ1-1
CAISESAGVGTEAFF
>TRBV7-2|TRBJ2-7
CASSQGWYEQYF
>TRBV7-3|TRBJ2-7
CASSLRSQGYEQYF
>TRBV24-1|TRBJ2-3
CATSESRRGFGTDTQYF
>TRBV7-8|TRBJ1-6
CASRKGQLNSPLHF
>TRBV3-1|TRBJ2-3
CASSQQTTADTQYF